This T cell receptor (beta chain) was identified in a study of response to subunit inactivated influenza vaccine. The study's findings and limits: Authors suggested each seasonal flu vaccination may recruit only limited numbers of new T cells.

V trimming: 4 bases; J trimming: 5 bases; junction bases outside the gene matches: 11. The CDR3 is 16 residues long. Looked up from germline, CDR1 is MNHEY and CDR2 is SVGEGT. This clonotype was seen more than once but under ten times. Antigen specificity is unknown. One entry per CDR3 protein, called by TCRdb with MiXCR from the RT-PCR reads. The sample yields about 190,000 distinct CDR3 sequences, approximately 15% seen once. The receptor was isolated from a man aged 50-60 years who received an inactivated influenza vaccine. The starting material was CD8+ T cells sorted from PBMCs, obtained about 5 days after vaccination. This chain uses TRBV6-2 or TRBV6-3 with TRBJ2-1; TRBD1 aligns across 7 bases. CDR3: CASSSDRVSYDNEQFF. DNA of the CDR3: TGTGCCAGCAGTTCCGACAGGGTTTCGTACGACAATGAGCAGTTCTTC.